Below, 24 T cell receptor beta chains from the same sample are listed, as sequenced in a study of cytomegalovirus exposure and HLA in healthy donors (dated by TCRdb to the late 2010s). Libraries were made using the immunoSEQ multiplex PCR assay. The multiplex PCR relied on a mix of 60 forward primers for TCR Vbeta segments and 13 reverse primers for TCR Jbeta segments. What TCRdb holds here is the immuneACCESS table cut down to in-frame rearrangements. Part of the clones is not present; checked against another copy, under half of the missing clones reflect an unresolved V gene, and the others are unexplained. Counted in this sample were fewer than 40,000 clones; 84% of them appeared once. The ten most abundant clones make up approximately 4% of the sample. Sequencing input: PBMCs. The receptors shown here come from a woman between 18 and 30 years old in good health and CMV-seronegative.

The V call is TRBV6-4, the J call TRBJ1-2, with 10 bases identical to TRBD1. After removal of 4 bases from V and 4 bases from J, the junction contained 0 bases not matched to a gene. From germline, CDR1 is MRHNA and CDR2 SNTAGT. This CDR3 has 13 residues. The CDR3 DNA reads as TGTGCCAGCAGTGGGACAGGGGGCTATGGCTACACCTTC. This translates into CASSGTGGYGYTF.

This chain uses TRBV30 with TRBJ2-7; 15 bases fit TRBD2. CDR1 is GTSNPN, CDR2 SVGIG, per germline (reference sequence). The trim removed 8 bases at V and 0 bases at J, leaving 8 bases unmatched. There are 16 residues in the CDR3. The CDR3 is CAGTGTSGRSSYEQYF. For the CDR3, the DNA is TGTGCCGGAACCGGGACTAGCGGGAGGAGCTCCTACGAGCAGTACTTC.

The chain is built from TRBV5-1 and TRBJ2-6; 9 positions agree with TRBD2. Germline CDR1 is SGHRS and CDR2 is YFSETQ. The CDR3 is 20 amino acids. The J segment lost 0 bases and the V segment lost 4 bases, leaving 14 bases of the junction unmatched. CDR3 coding DNA: TGCGCCAGCAGCCCACGGACGGCGGGGGGGCAAAGCTCTGGGGCCAACGTCCTGACTTTC. Translated: CASSPRTAGGQSSGANVLTF.

The chain joins TRBV6-5 to TRBJ1-1; D not certain. Trimming took 7 bases from V and 7 from J, leaving 13 bases between them. The CDR3 totals 12 residues. Germline values: CDR1 MNHEY, CDR2 SVGAGI. For the CDR3, the DNA is TGTGCCAGCAAACCGGGTCTCATTGAAGCTTTCTTT. It translates to CASKPGLIEAFF.

The chain links TRBV11-3 to TRBJ2-7, with D possibly TRBD2 on 5 matching bases. The CDR3 loop spans 14 amino acids. Germline V lookup: CDR1 SGHNT, CDR2 YENEEA. V lost 5 bases and J 5 bases, leaving 16 bases between the germline ends. In nucleotides, the CDR3 is TGTGCCAGCAGCCCCCGGGATTCCCTTAACGAGCAGTACTTC. This gives the protein CASSPRDSLNEQYF. The variable domain in full, completed from reference TRBV11-3 and TRBJ2-7, reads EAGVVQSPRYKIIEKKQPVAFWCNPISGHNTLYWYLQNLGQGPELLIRYENEEAVDDSQLPKDRFSAERLKGVDSTLKIQPAELGDSAVYLCASSPRDSLNEQYFGPGTRLTVT.

This clone has just a few counts. This chain joins TRBV19 and TRBJ2-4; D not resolved. From germline, CDR1 is LNHDA and CDR2 SQIVND (reference sequence). V dropped 6 bases and J dropped 6 bases, with 9 bases sitting between them. CDR3 size: 12 residues. The CDR3 DNA reads TGTGCCAGTAGGGAACAGCCAAACATTCAGTACTTC. This gives the protein CASREQPNIQYF.

DNA for the CDR3: TGTGCCAGCAGTTACCCGGGACAGGGAAAAAACATTCAGTACTTC. It yields the protein CASSYPGQGKNIQYF. The V and J genes are TRBV6-6 and TRBJ2-4; 9 bases line up with TRBD1. The V gene's germline CDR1 is MNHNY and CDR2 SVGAGI (reference sequence). The CDR3 runs to 15 residues. Trimming at V came to 2 bases and at J to 4 bases, leaving 3 bases not matched to a gene.

Details on this clone: One end of the junction is discordant with germline, which a read error may explain. This chain uses TRBV28 with TRBJ2-7, with a tentative D call TRBD2 (6 bases). The CDR3 spans 14 residues. From germline, CDR1 is MDHEN and CDR2 SYDVKM. The DNA for the CDR3 is TGTGCCAGCAGTGAAATAGCGGACGACTACGAGCAGTGCTTC. Its translation: CASSEIADDYEQCF.

The chain carries TRBV9 and TRBJ1-1, with D unresolved. This CDR3 region has 15 residues. The ends were cut back, 3 bases at V and 0 bases at J, with 12 bases in the middle. CDR1 is SGDLS, CDR2 YYNGEE, per germline. CDR3 protein: CASSAREELNTEAFF. The CDR3 nucleotides read TGTGCCAGCAGCGCAAGGGAGGAACTGAACACTGAAGCTTTCTTT.

This clone was seen only a few times. This sequence joins TRBV6-5 and TRBJ1-2; TRBD1 matches at 11 bases. Germline CDR1 reads MNHEY; CDR2 reads SVGAGI. The CDR3 loop spans 15 amino acids. J was trimmed by 3 bases and V by 5 bases; bases with no gene match: 5. The CDR3 protein is CASSTWDRGYYGYTF. Here the CDR3 DNA reads TGTGCCAGCAGTACGTGGGACAGGGGGTACTATGGCTACACCTTC.

This clone has more than one count but fewer than ten. CDR3 protein: CASRENGDNEKLFF. The CDR3 bases are TGTGCCAGCAGGGAAAACGGTGATAATGAAAAACTGTTTTTT. The chain is built from TRBV25-1 and TRBJ1-4, with D uncertain. V gave up 6 bases and J gave up 4 bases, with 12 bases separating them. This CDR3 is built from 14 residues. CDR1 MGHDK and CDR2 SYGVNS come from the germline V gene.

A word on this clone: Compared with germline, one end of the junction differs, possibly owing to a read error. The chain carries TRBV5-1 and TRBJ1-2, with 8 bases aligning to TRBD1. CDR1 and CDR2 from the germline V gene are SGHRS and YFSETQ. The CDR3 is made up of 15 amino acids. In DNA, the CDR3 is TGCGCCAGCAGCTTGGTTACAGGGGGACAGGATGGCTACCCCTTC. It is translated as CASSLVTGGQDGYPF.

The chain recombines TRBV25-1 with TRBJ1-1; D is undetermined. Germline V gene sequence: CDR1 MGHDK, CDR2 SYGVNS. CDR3 length: 14 amino acids. V lost 4 bases and J 4 bases, leaving 13 bases between the germline ends. The CDR3 bases are TGTGCCAGCAGTGCCCGAACCACGGGCACTGAAGCTTTCTTT. Amino acid sequence: CASSARTTGTEAFF.

The CDR3, as DNA: TGTGCCTGGGGGACAGGGAGCGCTGAAGCTTTCTTT. The encoded protein is CAWGTGSAEAFF. The chain combines TRBV30 with TRBJ1-1; TRBD1 agrees at 9 bases. After removal of 5 bases from V and 6 bases from J, the junction contained 4 bases not matched to a gene. This CDR3 has 12 amino acids. Germline-derived CDR1 and CDR2 are GTSNPN and SVGIG (reference sequence).

This chain links TRBV4-3 with TRBJ1-5; possible D gene TRBD1, 6 bases. The V gene's germline CDR1 is LGHNA and CDR2 YSLEER. CDR3 length: 15 residues. Trimming shortened V by 0 bases and J by 7 bases, and 13 bases separated the two germline ends. CDR3 residues: CASSQEVMGAQPQHF. Here the CDR3 DNA reads TGCGCCAGCAGCCAAGAGGTTATGGGGGCCCAGCCCCAGCATTTT.

This clone was picked up one time. The rearrangement joins TRBV23-1 to TRBJ1-1; D remains ambiguous. TRBV23-1 is an ORF, and what it does is uncertain. This CDR3 is 11 amino acids long. V shed 8 bases and J shed 9 bases, with 13 bases lying between them. The DNA of the CDR3 is TGCGCCAGCCCTGGAGATCCGAAAGCTTTCTTT. Protein product: CASPGDPKAFF.

Regarding this clone: One end of the junction varies from germline; a read error may be responsible. V usage is TRBV4-1 and J usage is TRBJ1-2; D is undetermined. The CDR3 runs 12 residues. Germline loops: CDR1 MGHRA, CDR2 YSYEKL. The CDR3 sequence: CASSQVSYGYPF. The CDR3 bases are TGCGCCAGCAGCCAAGTTAGCTATGGCTACCCCTTC.

V and J are TRBV25-1 and TRBJ1-2, with D tentatively TRBD1 (6 bases). Trimming pared 7 bases from V and 8 bases from J, leaving 14 bases between. Per the germline V gene, CDR1 is MGHDK and CDR2 is SYGVNS. CDR3 length equals 12 residues. The CDR3 DNA reads TGTGCCAGCAACAAGGGGGTATTCGGCTACACCTTC. Encoded protein: CASNKGVFGYTF.

The CDR3 nucleotides are TGTGCCATCAGTGAGCCCGGACTGGTCGAGCAGTACTTC. This translates into CAISEPGLVEQYF. The rearrangement joins TRBV10-3 to TRBJ2-7; TRBD2 might be the D (5 bases). V was trimmed by 2 bases and J by 6 bases, leaving 11 bases between them. The CDR3 totals 13 residues. Germline V gene lookup returns CDR1 ENHRY and CDR2 SYGVKD.

The rearrangement joins TRBV4-2 to TRBJ2-5, with TRBD2 matching 7 bases. Germline loops: CDR1 LGHNA, CDR2 YNFKEQ. The V and J ends lost 0 bases and 5 bases, in that order; junction bases with no gene match: 6. This CDR3 spans 15 amino acids. CDR3 in amino acids: CASSQDEDSGETQYF. For the CDR3, the DNA is TGTGCCAGCAGCCAAGATGAGGATAGCGGGGAGACCCAGTACTTC.

This chain joins TRBV5-6 and TRBJ2-5; TRBD1 matches 11 bases. Trimming removed 4 bases from V and 5 bases from J; junction bases left unmatched: 13. The germline CDR1 and CDR2 sequences are SGHDT and YYEEEE. CDR3 length: 17 amino acids. CDR3 loop: CASSLSVRTGGGETQYF. CDR3 in DNA: TGTGCCAGCAGCCTGTCTGTGAGGACAGGGGGCGGGGAGACCCAGTACTTC. Filled out from reference TRBV5-6 and TRBJ2-5, the complete variable domain reads DAGVTQSPTHLIKTRGQQVTLRCSPKSGHDTVSWYQQALGQGPQFIFQYYEEEERQRGNFPDRFSGHQFPNYSSELNVNALLLGDSALYLCASSLSVRTGGGETQYFGPGTRLLVL.

The genes are TRBV19 and TRBJ1-1; 9 positions match TRBD1. The CDR3 totals 15 residues. V trimming: 4 bases; J trimming: 4 bases; junction bases outside the gene matches: 7. CDR1 and CDR2 (germline): LNHDA, SQIVND (reference sequence). The CDR3 region is CASSRTGAGSTEAFF. CDR3 bases: TGTGCCAGTAGTAGGACAGGGGCCGGGAGCACTGAAGCTTTCTTT.

The chain joins TRBV19 to TRBJ2-1; tentative D call: TRBD2 (6 bases). The CDR3 loop spans 15 amino acids. V was clipped by 8 bases and J by 2 bases, with 16 bases between them. CDR1 is LNHDA and CDR2 is SQIVND in the germline V gene (reference sequence). CDR3 in amino acids: CASSSGLMPYNEQFF. CDR3 DNA: TGTGCCAGTTCGTCGGGACTGATGCCCTACAATGAGCAGTTCTTC.

The chain combines TRBV30 with TRBJ1-2, with TRBD1 as a possible D gene (6 bases). The CDR3 totals 15 residues. Trimming removed 0 bases from V and 9 bases from J, with 20 bases in between. Looked up from germline, CDR1 is GTSNPN and CDR2 is SVGIG (reference sequence). The CDR3 here is CAWSVTGRLGGRYTF. The CDR3 region has the DNA TGTGCCTGGAGTGTCACAGGGCGCCTAGGGGGACGCTACACCTTC.